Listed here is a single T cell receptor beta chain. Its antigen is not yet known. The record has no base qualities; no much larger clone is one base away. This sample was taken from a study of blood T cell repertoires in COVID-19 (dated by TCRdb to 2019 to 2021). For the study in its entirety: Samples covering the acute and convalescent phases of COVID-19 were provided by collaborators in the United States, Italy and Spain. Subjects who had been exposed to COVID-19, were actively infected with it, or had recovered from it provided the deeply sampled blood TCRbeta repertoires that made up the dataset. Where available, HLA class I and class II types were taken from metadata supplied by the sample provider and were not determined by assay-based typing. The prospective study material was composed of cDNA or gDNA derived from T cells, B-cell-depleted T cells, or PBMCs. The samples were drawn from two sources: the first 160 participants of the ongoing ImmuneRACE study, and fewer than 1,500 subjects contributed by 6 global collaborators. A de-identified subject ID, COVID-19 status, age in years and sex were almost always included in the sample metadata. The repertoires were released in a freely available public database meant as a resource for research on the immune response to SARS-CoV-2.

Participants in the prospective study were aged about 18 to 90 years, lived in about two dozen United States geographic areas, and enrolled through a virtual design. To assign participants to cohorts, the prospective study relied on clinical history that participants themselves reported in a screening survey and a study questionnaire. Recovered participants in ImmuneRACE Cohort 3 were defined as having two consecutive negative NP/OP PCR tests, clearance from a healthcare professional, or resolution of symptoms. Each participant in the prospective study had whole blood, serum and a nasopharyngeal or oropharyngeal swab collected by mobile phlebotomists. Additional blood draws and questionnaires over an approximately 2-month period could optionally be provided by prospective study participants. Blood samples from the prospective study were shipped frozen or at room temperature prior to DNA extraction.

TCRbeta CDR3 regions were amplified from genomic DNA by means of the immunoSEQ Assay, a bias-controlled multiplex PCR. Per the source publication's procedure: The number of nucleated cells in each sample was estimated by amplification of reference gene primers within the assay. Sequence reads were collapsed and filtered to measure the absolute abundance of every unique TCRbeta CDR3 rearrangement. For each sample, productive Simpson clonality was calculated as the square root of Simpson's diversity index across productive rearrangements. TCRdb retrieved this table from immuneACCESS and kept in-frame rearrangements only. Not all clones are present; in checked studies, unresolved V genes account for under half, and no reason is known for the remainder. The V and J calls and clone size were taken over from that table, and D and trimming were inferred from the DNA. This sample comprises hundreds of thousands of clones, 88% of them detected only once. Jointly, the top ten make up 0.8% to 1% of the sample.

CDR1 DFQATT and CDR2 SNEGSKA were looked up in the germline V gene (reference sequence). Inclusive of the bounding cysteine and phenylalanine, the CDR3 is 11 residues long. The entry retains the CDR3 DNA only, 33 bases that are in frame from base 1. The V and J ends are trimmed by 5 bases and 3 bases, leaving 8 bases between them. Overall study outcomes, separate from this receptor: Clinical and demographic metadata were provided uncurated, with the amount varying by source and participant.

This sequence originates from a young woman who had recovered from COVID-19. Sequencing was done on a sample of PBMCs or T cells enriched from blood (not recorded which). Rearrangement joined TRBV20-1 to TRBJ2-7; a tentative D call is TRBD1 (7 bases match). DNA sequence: TGCAGTGCTCAGGGGGGCTACGAGCAGTACTTC. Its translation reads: CSAQGGYEQYF.